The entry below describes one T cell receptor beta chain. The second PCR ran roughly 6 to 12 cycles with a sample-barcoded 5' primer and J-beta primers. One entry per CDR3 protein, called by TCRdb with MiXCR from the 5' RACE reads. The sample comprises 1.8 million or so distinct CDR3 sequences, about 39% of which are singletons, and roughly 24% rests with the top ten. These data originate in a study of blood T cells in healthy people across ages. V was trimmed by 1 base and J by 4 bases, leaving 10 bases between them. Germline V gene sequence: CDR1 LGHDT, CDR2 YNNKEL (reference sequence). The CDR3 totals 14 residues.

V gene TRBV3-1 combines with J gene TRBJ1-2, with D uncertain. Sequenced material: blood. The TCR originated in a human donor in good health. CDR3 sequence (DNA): TGTGCCAGCAGCCAAGTTGAGACACTCTATGGCTACACCTTC. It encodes CASSQVETLYGYTF.